This TCR beta chain came from a study of OX40 agonist ivuxolimab in advanced cancers. This CDR3 region has 16 residues. Germline lookup yields CDR1 MNHNY and CDR2 SVGAGI (reference sequence). Between the trimmed V and J ends, which lost 9 bases and 0 bases, there was a span of 18 bases. The assay was immunoSEQ multiplex PCR, and TCRdb's table has in-frame clones only and misses some. The sample yields some 25,000 clones, around four fifths seen once. If patients had autoimmune disease history or systemic immunosuppression, they were excluded. The clonotype comes from an adult with an advanced solid tumor such as melanoma, head and neck, liver or kidney cancer. V usage is TRBV6-6 and J usage is TRBJ1-3; no definite D call. The material was CD4+ or CD8+ T cells sorted from blood, obtained in a trial of the OX40 agonist ivuxolimab. CDR3: CASNGNGIRSGNTIYF. The CDR3 DNA reads as TGTGCCAGTAATGGCAATGGGATTCGCTCTGGAAACACCATATATTTT.